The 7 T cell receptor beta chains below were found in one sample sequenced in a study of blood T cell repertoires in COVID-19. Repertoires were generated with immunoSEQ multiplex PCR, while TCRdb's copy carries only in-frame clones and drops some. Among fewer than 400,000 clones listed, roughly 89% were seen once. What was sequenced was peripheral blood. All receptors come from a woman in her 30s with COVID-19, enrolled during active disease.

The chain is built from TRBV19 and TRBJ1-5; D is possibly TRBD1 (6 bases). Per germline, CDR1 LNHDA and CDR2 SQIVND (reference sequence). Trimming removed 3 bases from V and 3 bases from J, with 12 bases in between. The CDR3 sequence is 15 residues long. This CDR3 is CASSIGQGLNQPQHF. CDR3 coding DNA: TGTGCCAGTAGTATCGGGCAGGGGCTCAATCAGCCCCAGCATTTT.

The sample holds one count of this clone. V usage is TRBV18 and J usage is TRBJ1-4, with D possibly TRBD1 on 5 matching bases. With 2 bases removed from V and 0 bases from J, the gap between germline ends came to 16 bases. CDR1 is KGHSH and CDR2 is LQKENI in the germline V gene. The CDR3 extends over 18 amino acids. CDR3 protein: CASSPLQWGRSTNEKLFF. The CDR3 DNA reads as TGTGCCAGCTCACCATTACAGTGGGGCCGTTCAACTAATGAAAAACTGTTTTTT. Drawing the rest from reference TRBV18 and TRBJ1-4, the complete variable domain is NAGVMQNPRHLVRRRGQEARLRCSPMKGHSHVYWYRQLPEEGLKFMVYLQKENIIDESGMPKERFSAEFPKEGPSILRIQQVVRGDSAAYFCASSPLQWGRSTNEKLFFGSGTQLSVL.

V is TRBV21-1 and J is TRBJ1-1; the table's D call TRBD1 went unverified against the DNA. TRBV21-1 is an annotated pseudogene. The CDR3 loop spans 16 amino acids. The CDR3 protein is CASSYGPDRGLTEAFF. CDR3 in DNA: TGTGCCAGCAGCTATGGGCCCGACAGGGGGTTAACTGAAGCTTTCTTT.

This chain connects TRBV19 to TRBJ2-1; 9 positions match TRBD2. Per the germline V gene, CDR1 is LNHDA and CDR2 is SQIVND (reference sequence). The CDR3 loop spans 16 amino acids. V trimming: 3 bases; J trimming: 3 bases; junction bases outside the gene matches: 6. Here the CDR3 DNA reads TGTGCCAGTAGTATCGGGAGGCGGGGGGGCTACAATGAGCAGTTCTTC. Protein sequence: CASSIGRRGGYNEQFF.

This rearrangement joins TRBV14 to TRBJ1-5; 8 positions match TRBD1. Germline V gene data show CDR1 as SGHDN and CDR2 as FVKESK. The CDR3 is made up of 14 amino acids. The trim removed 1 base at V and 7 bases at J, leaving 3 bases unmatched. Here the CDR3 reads CASSQGTGLQPQHF. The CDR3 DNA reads TGTGCCAGCAGCCAAGGGACAGGGTTACAGCCCCAGCATTTT. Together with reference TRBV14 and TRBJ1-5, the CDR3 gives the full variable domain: EAGVTQFPSHSVIEKGQTVTLRCDPISGHDNLYWYRRVMGKEIKFLLHFVKESKQDESGMPNNRFLAERTGGTYSTLKVQPAELEDSGVYFCASSQGTGLQPQHFGDGTRLSIL.

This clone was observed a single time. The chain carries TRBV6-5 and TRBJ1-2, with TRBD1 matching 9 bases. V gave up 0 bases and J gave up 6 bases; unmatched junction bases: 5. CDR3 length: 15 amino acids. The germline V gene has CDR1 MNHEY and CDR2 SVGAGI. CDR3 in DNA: TGTGCCAGCAGTTACTCGAGGGGACAGGGTCATGGCTACACCTTC. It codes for CASSYSRGQGHGYTF.

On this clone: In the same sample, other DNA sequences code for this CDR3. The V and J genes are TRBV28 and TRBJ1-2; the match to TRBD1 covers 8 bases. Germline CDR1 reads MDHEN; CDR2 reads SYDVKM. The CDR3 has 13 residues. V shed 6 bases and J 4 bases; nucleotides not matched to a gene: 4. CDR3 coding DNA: TGTGCCAGCAGCCTTACAGGGGGCTATGGCTACACCTTC. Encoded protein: CASSLTGGYGYTF.